These T cell receptor beta chains were read from a single sample in a study of metastatic and nonmetastatic thyroid tumors. With MiXCR, TCRdb reprocessed the PCR reads. The data contain approximately 31,000 clones, around 30% of them singletons. What was sequenced was blood. The receptors come from a female donor with papillary thyroid cancer or a benign thyroid nodule (not recorded which). Some clones in this sample may be carry-over from other donors' samples. The CDR3 runs from the conserved cysteine through the conserved F or W. The D gene is left open where the match is weak. A clone size is listed for some rows: how often the clone was seen (once, few, many), or a class if it is expanded.

D,V,J,size,CDR3,DNA
.,TRBV11-2,TRBJ2-2,.,CASSLEGSKTGELFF,TGTGCCAGCAGCTTAGAAGGGAGTAAGACCGGGGAGCTGTTTTTT
.,TRBV11-3,TRBJ2-3,few,CASSSSTDTQYF,TGTGCCAGCAGCTCTAGCACAGATACGCAGTATTTT
TRBD1,TRBV20-1,TRBJ1-6,once,CSARDLGTGKQSPLHF,TGCAGTGCTAGAGATCTCGGGACAGGCAAGCAGTCACCCCTCCACTTT
TRBD2,TRBV5-1,TRBJ2-1,.,CASSIRTSEASSYNEQFF,TGCGCCAGCAGCATACGGACTAGCGAGGCTAGCTCCTACAATGAGCAGTTCTTC
TRBD1,TRBV6-2/TRBV6-3,TRBJ2-4,many,CASSSGQGTLAKNIQYF,TGTGCCAGCAGTTCGGGACAGGGGACTTTAGCCAAAAACATTCAGTACTTC
.,TRBV11-2,TRBJ2-2,once,CASSLDRTGELFF,TGTGCCAGCAGCTTAGATCGGACCGGTGAGCTTTTTTTT
.,TRBV11-2,TRBJ1-1,.,CASSPGAGYQSGTEAFF,TGTGCCAGCAGCCCCGGGGCGGGGTATCAGTCTGGCACTGAAGCTTTCTTT
.,TRBV28,TRBJ2-1,few,CASSPIPGQLHYNEQFF,TGTGCCAGCAGCCCCATTCCCGGACAGTTACACTACAATGAGCAGTTCTTC
.,TRBV6-1,TRBJ2-7,many,CASRKAYEQYF,TGTGCCAGCAGAAAAGCCTACGAGCAGTACTTC
TRBD2,TRBV6-2/TRBV6-3,TRBJ2-7,.,CASTDGGADEQYF,TGTGCCAGCACTGACGGGGGGGCCGACGAGCAGTACTTC
TRBD1,TRBV30,TRBJ1-6,many,CAWRGDPGQENSPLHF,TGTGCCTGGAGGGGGGACCCGGGACAGGAGAATTCACCCCTCCACTTT
.,TRBV19,TRBJ2-7,many,CASSIARTYEQYF,TGTGCCAGTAGTATAGCCCGCACCTACGAGCAGTACTTC
.,TRBV14,TRBJ1-1,many,CASSFRSSGNTEAFF,TGTGCCAGCAGCTTCAGAAGTTCAGGGAACACTGAAGCTTTCTTT
.,TRBV27,TRBJ1-5,.,CASRGGAPQPQHF,TGTGCCAGCCGAGGGGGGGCGCCGCAGCCCCAGCATTTT
TRBD1,TRBV27,TRBJ2-7,.,CASRKGQGASEQYF,TGTGCCAGCAGAAAGGGACAGGGGGCCTCCGAGCAGTACTTC
TRBD1,TRBV6-1,TRBJ1-1,many,CASSDNGQGASTEAFF,TGTGCCAGCAGTGACAACGGACAGGGGGCCAGCACTGAAGCTTTCTTT
TRBD1,TRBV6-2/TRBV6-3,TRBJ2-1,few,CASSYREQGAEVDEQFF,TGTGCCAGCAGTTACCGGGAACAGGGGGCGGAGGTAGATGAGCAGTTCTTC
.,TRBV6-1,TRBJ2-7,few,CAGRQASSYEQYF,TGTGCCGGTCGCCAGGCGAGCTCCTACGAGCAGTACTTC